A single TCR beta chain is shown here with its context. Fresh peripheral blood, less than 11 ml of it, supplied the PBMCs. The data belong to a study of T cells in Graves' hyperthyroidism and ophthalmopathy. The CDR3 runs to 20 residues. V was pared by 1 base and J by 4 bases, with 14 bases of the junction left unmatched. In germline, CDR1 is KGHDR, CDR2 SFDVKD. RNA transcripts served as the template for amplifying TCR beta CDR3 regions. With the HTBI primer set, the TCR CDR3 went through a first round of RT-PCR. TCRdb re-called the multiplex PCR reads with MiXCR, one entry per CDR3 protein. The sample has about 590,000 distinct CDR3 sequences, less than 20% seen once.

This sequence originates from a woman aged 25-40 years with Graves' hyperthyroidism. Specimen: blood. V gene TRBV24-1 combines with J gene TRBJ2-2, with 10 bases that match TRBD2. The CDR3 sequence: CATSDFQSPSGSMSTGELFF. CDR3 coding DNA: TGTGCCACCAGTGATTTTCAAAGTCCTAGCGGGAGTATGAGCACCGGGGAGCTGTTTTTT.